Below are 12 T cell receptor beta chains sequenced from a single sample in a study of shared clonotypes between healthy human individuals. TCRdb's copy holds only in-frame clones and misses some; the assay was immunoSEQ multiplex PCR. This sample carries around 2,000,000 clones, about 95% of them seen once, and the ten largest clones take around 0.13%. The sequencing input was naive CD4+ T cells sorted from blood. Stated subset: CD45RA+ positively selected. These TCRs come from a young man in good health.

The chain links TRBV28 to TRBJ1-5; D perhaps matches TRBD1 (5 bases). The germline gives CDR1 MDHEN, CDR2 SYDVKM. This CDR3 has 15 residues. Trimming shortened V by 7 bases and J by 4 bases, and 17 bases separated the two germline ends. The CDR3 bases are TGTGCCAGCATCTTTGGGGGGAAGGGGAATCAGCCCCAGCATTTT. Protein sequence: CASIFGGKGNQPQHF. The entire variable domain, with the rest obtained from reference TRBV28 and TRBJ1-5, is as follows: DVKVTQSSRYLVKRTGEKVFLECVQDMDHENMFWYRQDPGLGLRLIYFSYDVKMKEKGDIPEGYSVSREKKERFSLILESASTNQTSMYLCASIFGGKGNQPQHFGDGTRLSIL.

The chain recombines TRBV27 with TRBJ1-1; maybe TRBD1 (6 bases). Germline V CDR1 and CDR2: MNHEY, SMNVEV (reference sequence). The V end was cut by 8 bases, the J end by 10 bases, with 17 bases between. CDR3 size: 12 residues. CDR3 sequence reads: CASLGGGRVAFF. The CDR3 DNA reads TGTGCCAGCTTAGGGGGAGGGCGGGTAGCTTTCTTT.

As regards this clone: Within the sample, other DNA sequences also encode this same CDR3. The CDR3 region is CASSPQLTGSYEQYF. CDR3 sequence (DNA): TGTGCCAGCTCACCCCAACTAACGGGTTCCTACGAGCAGTACTTC. The chain recombines TRBV18 with TRBJ2-7; the D is unclear. The CDR3 loop spans 15 amino acids. Germline V lookup: CDR1 KGHSH, CDR2 LQKENI. Between the trimmed V and J ends, which lost 3 bases and 1 base, there was a span of 13 bases.

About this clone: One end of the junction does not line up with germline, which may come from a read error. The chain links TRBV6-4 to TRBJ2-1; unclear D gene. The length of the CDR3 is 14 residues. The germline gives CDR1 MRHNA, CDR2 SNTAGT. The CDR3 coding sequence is TGTGCCATCAGTGTAGGGCCAGACTACAATGAGCAGTTCTTC. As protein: CAISVGPDYNEQFF.

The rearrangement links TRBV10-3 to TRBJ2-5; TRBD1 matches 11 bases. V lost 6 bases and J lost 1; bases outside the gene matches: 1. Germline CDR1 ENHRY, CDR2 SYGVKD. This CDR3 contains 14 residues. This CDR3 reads CAIRGQGGQETQYF. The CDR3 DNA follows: TGTGCCATCAGGGGACAGGGGGGCCAAGAGACCCAGTACTTC.

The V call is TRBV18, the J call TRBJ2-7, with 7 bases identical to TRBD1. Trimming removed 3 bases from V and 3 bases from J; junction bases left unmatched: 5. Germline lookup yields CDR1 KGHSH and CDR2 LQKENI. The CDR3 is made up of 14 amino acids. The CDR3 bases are TGTGCCAGCTCACCCGGGACAGAAGACTACGAGCAGTACTTC. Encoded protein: CASSPGTEDYEQYF.

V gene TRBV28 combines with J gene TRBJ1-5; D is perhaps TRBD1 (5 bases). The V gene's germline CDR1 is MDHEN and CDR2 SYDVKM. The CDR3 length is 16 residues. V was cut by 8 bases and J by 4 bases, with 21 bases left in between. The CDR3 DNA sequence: TGTGCCAGCGAAGCTAGGTTTGGGGGACCAAATCAGCCCCAGCATTTT. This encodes CASEARFGGPNQPQHF.

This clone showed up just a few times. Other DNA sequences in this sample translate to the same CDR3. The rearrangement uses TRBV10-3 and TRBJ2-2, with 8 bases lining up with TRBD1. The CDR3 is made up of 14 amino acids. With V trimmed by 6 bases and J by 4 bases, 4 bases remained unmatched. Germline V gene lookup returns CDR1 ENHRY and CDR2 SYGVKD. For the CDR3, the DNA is TGTGCCATCAGCGGACAGGGAGGCACCGGGGAGCTGTTTTTT. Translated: CAISGQGGTGELFF.

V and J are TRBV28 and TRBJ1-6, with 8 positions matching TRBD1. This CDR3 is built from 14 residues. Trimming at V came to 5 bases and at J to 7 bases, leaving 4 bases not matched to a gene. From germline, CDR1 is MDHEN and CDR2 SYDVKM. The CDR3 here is CASSPGTGNSPLHF. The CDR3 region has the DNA TGTGCCAGCAGTCCCGGGACAGGAAATTCACCCCTCCACTTT.

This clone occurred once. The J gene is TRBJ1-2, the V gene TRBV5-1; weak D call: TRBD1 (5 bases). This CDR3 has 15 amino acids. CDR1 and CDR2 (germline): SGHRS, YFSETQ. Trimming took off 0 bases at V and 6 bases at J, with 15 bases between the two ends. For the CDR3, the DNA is TGCGCCAGCAGCTTGGATGGCAGGGTGAATAATGGCTACACCTTC. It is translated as CASSLDGRVNNGYTF.

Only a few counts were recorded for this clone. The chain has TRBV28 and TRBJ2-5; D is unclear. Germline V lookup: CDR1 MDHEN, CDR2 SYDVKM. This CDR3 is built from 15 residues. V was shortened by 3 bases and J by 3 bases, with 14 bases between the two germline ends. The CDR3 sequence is CASSFALGPKETQYF. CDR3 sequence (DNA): TGTGCCAGCAGTTTCGCATTAGGGCCCAAAGAGACCCAGTACTTC.

The CDR3 here is CASSTGTPGGSPLHF. The CDR3 nucleotides are TGTGCCAGCAGTACCGGGACCCCCGGCGGGTCACCCCTCCACTTT. The chain uses TRBV27 and TRBJ1-6; possible D gene TRBD1, 5 bases. V lost 5 bases to trimming and J lost 10 bases, with 18 bases between them. The CDR3 contains 15 residues. The V gene's germline CDR1 is MNHEY and CDR2 SMNVEV (reference sequence).